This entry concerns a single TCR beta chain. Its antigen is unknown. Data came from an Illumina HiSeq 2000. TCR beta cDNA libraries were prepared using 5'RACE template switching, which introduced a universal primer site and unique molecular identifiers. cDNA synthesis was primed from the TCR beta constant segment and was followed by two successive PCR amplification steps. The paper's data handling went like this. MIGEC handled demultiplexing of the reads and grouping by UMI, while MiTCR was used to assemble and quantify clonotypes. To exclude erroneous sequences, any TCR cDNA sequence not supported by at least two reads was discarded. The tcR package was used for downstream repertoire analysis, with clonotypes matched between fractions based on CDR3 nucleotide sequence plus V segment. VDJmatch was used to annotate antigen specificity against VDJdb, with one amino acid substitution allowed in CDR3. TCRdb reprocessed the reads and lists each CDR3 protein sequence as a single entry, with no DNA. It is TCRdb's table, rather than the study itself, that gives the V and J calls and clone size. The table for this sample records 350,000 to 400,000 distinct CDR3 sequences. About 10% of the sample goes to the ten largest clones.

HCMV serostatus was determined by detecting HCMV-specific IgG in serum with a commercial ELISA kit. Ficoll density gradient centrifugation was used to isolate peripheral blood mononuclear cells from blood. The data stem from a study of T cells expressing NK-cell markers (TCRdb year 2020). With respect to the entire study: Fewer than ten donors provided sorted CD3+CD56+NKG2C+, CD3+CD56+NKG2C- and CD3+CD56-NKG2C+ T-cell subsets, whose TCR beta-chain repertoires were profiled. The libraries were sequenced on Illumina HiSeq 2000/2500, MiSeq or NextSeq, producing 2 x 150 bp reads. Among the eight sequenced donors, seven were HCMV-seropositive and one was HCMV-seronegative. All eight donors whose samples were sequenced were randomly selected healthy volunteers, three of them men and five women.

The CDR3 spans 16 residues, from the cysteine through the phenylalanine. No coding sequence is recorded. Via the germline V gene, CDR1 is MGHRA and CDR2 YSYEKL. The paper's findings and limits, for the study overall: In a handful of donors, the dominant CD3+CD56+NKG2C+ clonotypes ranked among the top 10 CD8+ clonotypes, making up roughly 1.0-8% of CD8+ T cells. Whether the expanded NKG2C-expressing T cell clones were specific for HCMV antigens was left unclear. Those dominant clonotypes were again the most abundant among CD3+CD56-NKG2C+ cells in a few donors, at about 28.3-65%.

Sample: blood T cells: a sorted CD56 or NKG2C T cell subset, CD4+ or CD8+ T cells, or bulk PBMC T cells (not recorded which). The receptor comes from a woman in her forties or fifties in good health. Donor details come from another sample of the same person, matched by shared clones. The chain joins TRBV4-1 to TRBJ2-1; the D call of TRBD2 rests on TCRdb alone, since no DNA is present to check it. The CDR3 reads CASSQGQSGYYNEQFF.